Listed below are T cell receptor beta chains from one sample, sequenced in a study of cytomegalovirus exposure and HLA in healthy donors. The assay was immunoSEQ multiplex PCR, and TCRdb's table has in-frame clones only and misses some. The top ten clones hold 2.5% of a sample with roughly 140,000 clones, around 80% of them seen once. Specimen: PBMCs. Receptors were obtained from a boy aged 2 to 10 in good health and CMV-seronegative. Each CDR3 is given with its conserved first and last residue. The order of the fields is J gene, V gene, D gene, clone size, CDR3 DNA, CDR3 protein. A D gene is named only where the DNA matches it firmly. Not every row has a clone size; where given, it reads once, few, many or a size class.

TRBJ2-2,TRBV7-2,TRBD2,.,TGTGCCAGCAGGGGAGTAAATAGCGGGGGGGCGCACACCGGGGAGCTGTTTTTT,CASRGVNSGGAHTGELFF
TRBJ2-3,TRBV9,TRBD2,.,TGTGCCAGCACGCCCCTTCTCGGCGGGAGGGATCGTACGCAGTATTTT,CASTPLLGGRDRTQYF
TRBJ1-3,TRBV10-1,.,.,TGCGCCAGCAGTGAGTCTGGCGGAATCTCTGGAAACACCATATATTTT,CASSESGGISGNTIYF
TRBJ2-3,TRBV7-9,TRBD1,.,TGTGCCAGCAGACATACGGGACAGGGCACAGATACGCAGTATTTT,CASRHTGQGTDTQYF
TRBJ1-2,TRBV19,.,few,TGTGCCAGTTCCCTTTCTGCTAACTATGGCTACACCTTC,CASSLSANYGYTF
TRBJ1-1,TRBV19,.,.,TGTGCCAGTAGTATTTCAGGGAGGGTGCTTGAAGCTTTCTTT,CASSISGRVLEAFF
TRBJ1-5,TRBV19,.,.,TGTGCCAGTAGTATATTATTCCCGGCTGGGCGCAATCAGCCCCAGCATTTT,CASSILFPAGRNQPQHF
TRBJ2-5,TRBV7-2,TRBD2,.,TGTGCCAGCAGCTTACAACTAGCGGGAGAGACCCAGTACTTC,CASSLQLAGETQYF
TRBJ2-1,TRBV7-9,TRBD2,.,TGTGCCAGCTTTTCGGCTAGCGGGAGTGGGCCCTACAATGAGCAGTTCTTC,CASFSASGSGPYNEQFF
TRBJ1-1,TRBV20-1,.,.,TGCAGTGCCCCTCTCGTCCCTGAAGCTTTCTTT,CSAPLVPEAFF
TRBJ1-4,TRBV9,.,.,TGTACCAGCAGCGCGGGTGGGTTTTCCTCCCCACTGTTTTTT,CTSSAGGFSSPLFF
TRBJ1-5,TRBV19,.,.,TGTGCCAGTAAAAAGGGGAATGTCAATCAGCCCCAGCATTTT,CASKKGNVNQPQHF
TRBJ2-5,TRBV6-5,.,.,TGTGCCAGCAGTTACCGGTCGAAAGAGACCCAGTACTTC,CASSYRSKETQYF
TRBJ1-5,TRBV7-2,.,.,TGTGCCAGCAGCTTAGCCTCCTCTCGCAATCAGCCCCAGCATTTT,CASSLASSRNQPQHF
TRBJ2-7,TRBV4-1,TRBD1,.,TGCGCCAGCAGCCCCCCGTGGGGGACAGGGAACTACGAGCAGTACTTC,CASSPPWGTGNYEQYF